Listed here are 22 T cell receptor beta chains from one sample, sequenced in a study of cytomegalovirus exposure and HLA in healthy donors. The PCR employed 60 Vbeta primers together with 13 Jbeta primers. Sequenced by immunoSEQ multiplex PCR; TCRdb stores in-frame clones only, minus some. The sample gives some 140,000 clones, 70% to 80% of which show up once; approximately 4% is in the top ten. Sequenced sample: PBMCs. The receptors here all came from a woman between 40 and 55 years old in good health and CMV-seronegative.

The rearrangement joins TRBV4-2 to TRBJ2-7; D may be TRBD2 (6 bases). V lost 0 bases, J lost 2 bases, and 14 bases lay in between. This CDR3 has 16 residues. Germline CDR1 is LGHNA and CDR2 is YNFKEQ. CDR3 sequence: CASSQDAAGTAYEQYF. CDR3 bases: TGTGCCAGCAGCCAAGACGCGGCGGGGACTGCCTACGAGCAGTACTTC.

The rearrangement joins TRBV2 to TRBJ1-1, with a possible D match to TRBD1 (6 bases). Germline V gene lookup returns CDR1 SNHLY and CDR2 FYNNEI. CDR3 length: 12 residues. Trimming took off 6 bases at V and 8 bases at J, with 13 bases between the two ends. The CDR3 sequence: CASRAGTPEAFF. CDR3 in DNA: TGTGCCAGCAGGGCTGGGACACCAGAAGCTTTCTTT.

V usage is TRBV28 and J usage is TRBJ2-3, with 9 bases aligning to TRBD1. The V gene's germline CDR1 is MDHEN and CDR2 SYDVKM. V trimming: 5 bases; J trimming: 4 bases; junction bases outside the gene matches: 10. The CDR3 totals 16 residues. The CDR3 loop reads CASSEIGTGSPDTQYF. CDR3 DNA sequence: TGTGCCAGCAGTGAGATCGGGACAGGGAGCCCAGATACGCAGTATTTT.

CDR3 bases: TGTGCCAGCAGCCCGACAGGGGTAAACACCATATATTTT. This translates into CASSPTGVNTIYF. The chain couples TRBV7-6 to TRBJ1-3; the match to TRBD1 covers 8 bases. Germline V CDR1 and CDR2: SGHVS, FNYEAQ. V gave up 5 bases and J gave up 6 bases; unmatched junction bases: 3. The CDR3 is made up of 13 amino acids.

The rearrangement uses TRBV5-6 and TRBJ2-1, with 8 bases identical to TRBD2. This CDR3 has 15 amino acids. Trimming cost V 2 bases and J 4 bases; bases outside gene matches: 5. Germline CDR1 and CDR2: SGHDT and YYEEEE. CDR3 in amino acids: CASSFGGGIYNEQFF. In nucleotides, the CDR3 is TGTGCCAGCAGCTTCGGCGGGGGGATTTACAATGAGCAGTTCTTC.

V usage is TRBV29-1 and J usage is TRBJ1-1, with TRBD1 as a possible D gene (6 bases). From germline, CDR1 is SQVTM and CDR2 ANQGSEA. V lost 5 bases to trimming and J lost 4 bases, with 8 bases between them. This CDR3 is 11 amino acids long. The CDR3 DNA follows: TGCAGCGTTACGGACAGCACTGAAGCTTTCTTT. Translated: CSVTDSTEAFF.

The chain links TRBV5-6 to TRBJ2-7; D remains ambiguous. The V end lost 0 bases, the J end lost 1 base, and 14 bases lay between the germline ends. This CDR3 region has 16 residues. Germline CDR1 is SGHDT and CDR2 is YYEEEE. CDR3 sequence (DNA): TGTGCCAGCAGCTTGGGACACCTGCCCGGATCCTACGAGCAGTACTTC. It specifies CASSLGHLPGSYEQYF.

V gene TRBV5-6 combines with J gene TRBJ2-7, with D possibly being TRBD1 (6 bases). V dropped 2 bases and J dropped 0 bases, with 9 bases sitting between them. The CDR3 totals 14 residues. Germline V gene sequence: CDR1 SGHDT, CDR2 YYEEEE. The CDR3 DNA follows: TGTGCCAGCAGCTTCGGGACAACCTCCTACGAGCAGTACTTC. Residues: CASSFGTTSYEQYF.

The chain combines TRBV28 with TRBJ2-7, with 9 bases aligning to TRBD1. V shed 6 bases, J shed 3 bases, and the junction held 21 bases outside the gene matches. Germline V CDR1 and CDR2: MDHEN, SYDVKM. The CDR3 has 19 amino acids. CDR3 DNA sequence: TGTGCCAGCAGCCTATTCTGGGGAGGCCGGGACAGGGTGTTCTACGAGCAGTACTTC. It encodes CASSLFWGGRDRVFYEQYF. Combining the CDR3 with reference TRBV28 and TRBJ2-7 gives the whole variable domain DVKVTQSSRYLVKRTGEKVFLECVQDMDHENMFWYRQDPGLGLRLIYFSYDVKMKEKGDIPEGYSVSREKKERFSLILESASTNQTSMYLCASSLFWGGRDRVFYEQYFGPGTRLTVT.

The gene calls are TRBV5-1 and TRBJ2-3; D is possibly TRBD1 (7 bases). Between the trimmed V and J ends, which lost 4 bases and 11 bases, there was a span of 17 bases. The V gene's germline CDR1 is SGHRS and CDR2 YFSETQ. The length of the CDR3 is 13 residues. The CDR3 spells CASSGGTVGKQYF. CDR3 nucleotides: TGCGCCAGCAGCGGGGGGACAGTCGGAAAGCAGTATTTT.

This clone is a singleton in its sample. The CDR3 is CAWGGLDRGGIQYF. In DNA, the CDR3 is TGTGCCTGGGGGGGTCTGGACAGGGGTGGCATTCAGTACTTC. V and J are TRBV30 and TRBJ2-4; 9 nucleotides line up with TRBD1. The CDR3 is 14 amino acids. Germline CDR1 is GTSNPN and CDR2 is SVGIG (reference sequence). The trim removed 5 bases at V and 9 bases at J, leaving 11 bases unmatched.

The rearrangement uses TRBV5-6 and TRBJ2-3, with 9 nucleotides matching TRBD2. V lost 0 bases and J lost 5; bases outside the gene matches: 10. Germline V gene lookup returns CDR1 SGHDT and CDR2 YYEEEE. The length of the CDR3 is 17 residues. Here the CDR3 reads CASSLVLLAGEKDTQYF. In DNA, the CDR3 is TGTGCCAGCAGCTTGGTTTTGTTAGCGGGAGAAAAAGATACGCAGTATTTT.

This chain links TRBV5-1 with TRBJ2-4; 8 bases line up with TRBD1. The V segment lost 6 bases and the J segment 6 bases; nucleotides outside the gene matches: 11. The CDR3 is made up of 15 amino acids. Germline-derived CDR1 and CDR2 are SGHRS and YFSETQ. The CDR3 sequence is CASTEQGAVRNIQYF. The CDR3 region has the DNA TGCGCCAGCACCGAGCAGGGGGCTGTGAGAAACATTCAGTACTTC.

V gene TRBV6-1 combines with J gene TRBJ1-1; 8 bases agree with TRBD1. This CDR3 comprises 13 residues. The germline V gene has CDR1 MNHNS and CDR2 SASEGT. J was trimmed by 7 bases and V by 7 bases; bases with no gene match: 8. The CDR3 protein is CASTGQGFLEAFF. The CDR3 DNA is TGTGCCAGCACTGGACAGGGCTTTCTTGAAGCTTTCTTT.

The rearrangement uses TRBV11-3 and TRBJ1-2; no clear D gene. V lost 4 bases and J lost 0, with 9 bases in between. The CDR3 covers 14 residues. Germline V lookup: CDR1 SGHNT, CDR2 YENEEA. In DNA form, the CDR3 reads TGTGCCAGCAGCTCCGTTATAGCTAACTATGGCTACACCTTC. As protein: CASSSVIANYGYTF.

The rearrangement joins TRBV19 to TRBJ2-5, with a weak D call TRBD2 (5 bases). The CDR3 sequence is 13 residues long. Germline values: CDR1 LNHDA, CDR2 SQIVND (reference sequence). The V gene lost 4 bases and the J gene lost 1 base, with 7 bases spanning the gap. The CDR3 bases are TGTGCCAGTAGTACCCGGGGCCAAGAGACCCAGTACTTC. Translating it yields CASSTRGQETQYF.

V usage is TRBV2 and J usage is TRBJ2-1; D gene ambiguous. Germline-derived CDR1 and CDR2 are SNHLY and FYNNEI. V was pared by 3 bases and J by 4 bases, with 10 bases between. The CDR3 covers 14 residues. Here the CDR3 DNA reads TGTGCCAGCAGTGACAGGTTCCAATACAATGAGCAGTTCTTC. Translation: CASSDRFQYNEQFF. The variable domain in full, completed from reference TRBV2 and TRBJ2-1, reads EPEVTQTPSHQVTQMGQEVILRCVPISNHLYFYWYRQILGQKVEFLVSFYNNEISEKSEIFDDQFSVERPDGSNFTLKIRSTKLEDSAMYFCASSDRFQYNEQFFGPGTRLTVL.

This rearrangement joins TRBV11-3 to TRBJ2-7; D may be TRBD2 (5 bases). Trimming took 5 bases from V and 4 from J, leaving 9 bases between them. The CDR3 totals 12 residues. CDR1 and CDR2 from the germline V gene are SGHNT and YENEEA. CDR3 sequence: CASSPPGYEQYF. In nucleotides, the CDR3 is TGTGCCAGCAGCCCGCCGGGATACGAGCAGTACTTC.

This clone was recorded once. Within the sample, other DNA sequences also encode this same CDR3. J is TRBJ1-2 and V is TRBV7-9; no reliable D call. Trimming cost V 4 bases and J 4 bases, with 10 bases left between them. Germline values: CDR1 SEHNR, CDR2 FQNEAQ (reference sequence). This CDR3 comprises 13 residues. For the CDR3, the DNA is TGTGCCAGCAGCTCAGACACTTTCTATGGCTACACCTTC. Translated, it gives CASSSDTFYGYTF.

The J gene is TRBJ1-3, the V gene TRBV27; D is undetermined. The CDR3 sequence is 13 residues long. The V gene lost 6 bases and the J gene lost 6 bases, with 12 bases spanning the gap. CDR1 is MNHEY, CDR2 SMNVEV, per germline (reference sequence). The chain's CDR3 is CASSQSGENTIYF. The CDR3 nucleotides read TGTGCCAGCAGCCAATCTGGAGAAAACACCATATATTTT.

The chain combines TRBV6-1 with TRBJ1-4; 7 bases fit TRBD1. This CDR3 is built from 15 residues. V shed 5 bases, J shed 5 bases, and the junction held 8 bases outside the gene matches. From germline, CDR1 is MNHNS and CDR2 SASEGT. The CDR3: CASSLRGTANEKLFF. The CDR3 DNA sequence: TGTGCCAGCAGTCTAAGAGGGACAGCAAATGAAAAACTGTTTTTT.

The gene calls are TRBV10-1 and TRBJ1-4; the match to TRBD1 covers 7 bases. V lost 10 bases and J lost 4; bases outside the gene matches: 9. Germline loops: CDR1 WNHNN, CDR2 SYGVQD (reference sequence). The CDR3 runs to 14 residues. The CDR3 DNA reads TGCGCCACACCTGACAGGGATGGTAATGAAAAACTGTTTTTT. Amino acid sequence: CATPDRDGNEKLFF.